This T cell receptor (beta chain) was sequenced in a study of regulatory T cells in long-lasting Graves disease. The sample's time point: newly diagnosed GD, antithyroid drugs for less than 3 months. The TCR library was made from RNA extracted from PBMCs. This clonotype was found a few times. Its antigen is as yet unknown. The junction shows a germline mismatch at one end, possibly a read error. The CDR3 runs to 15 residues. CDR1 and CDR2 (germline): KGHDR, SFDVKD. Relying on iRepertoire HTBI primers and Arm-PCR of CDR3 regions, the team built TCR beta libraries. One entry per CDR3 protein results from TCRdb running MiXCR on the multiplex PCR reads. The table includes roughly 500,000 distinct CDR3 sequences, approximately 14% detected once. Notes on the study in general: For persistent Graves' patients, TCR diversity was lower than for newly diagnosed ones.

This same sample was also taken into another study, of T cells in Graves' hyperthyroidism and ophthalmopathy. In that study: Most thyroid clonotypes expanded above 0.001 were also detected in blood.

This rearrangement joins TRBV24-1 to TRBJ2-7, with TRBD1 matching over 8 bases. The clonotype was recovered from a woman between 45 and 65 years old with Graves disease. Sequenced here: peripheral blood mononuclear cells (PBMCs), sampled at new diagnosis, from a patient treated with antithyroid drugs. CDR3 amino acids: CATSGTGQVSYKQYF. DNA of the CDR3: TGTGCCACCAGTGGGACGGGACAGGTCTCCTACAAGCAGTACTTC.